These 4 T cell receptor beta chains came from one sample sequenced in a study of T cell repertoires in cytomegalovirus infection. TCRdb called the reads again in MiXCR, with one record for every CDR3 protein. This table has about 130,000 distinct CDR3 sequences, 32% appearing once. The antigens for these receptors are not known. The sample here was CD8+ T cells from cultured PBMCs, taken from culture after CMV antigen stimulation. The receptors stem from a human donor in good health (CMV status not recorded). Some clones in this sample may be carry-over from other donors' samples.

CDR3 sequence reads: CASSLGVGTYGYTF. CDR3 DNA sequence: TGTGCCAGCAGCTTAGGGGTGGGGACCTATGGCTACACCTTC. The chain is built from TRBV11-2 and TRBJ1-2, with D possibly TRBD1 on 5 matching bases. Looked up from germline, CDR1 is SGHAT and CDR2 is FQNNGV. The V end lost 1 base, the J end lost 4 bases, and 10 bases lay between the germline ends. This CDR3 comprises 14 residues.

This clonotype was detected a few times. The rearrangement links TRBV10-3 to TRBJ2-2; 8 nucleotides agree with TRBD1. The V gene end was trimmed by 6 bases and the J gene end by 0 bases; junction bases not matched to a gene: 3. Germline CDR1 is ENHRY and CDR2 is SYGVKD. The CDR3 has 15 amino acids. The CDR3 sequence: CAIRDRAANTGELFF. CDR3 nucleotides: TGTGCCATCAGGGACAGGGCCGCGAACACCGGGGAGCTGTTTTTT.

The genes are TRBV28 and TRBJ2-3; no firm D call. The germline V and J ends were trimmed by 2 bases and 2 bases, with 17 bases remaining between them. This CDR3 spans 17 amino acids. CDR1 and CDR2 from the germline V gene are MDHEN and SYDVKM. The CDR3 DNA reads as TGTGCCAGCAGTTTAGAACCCCTGATACAAGTCACAGATACGCAGTATTTT. It codes for CASSLEPLIQVTDTQYF.

This clonotype was recorded a few times. V gene TRBV11-2 combines with J gene TRBJ1-1; D gene uncertain. Germline CDR1 and CDR2: SGHAT and FQNNGV. The length of the CDR3 is 14 residues. Deletions cut 2 bases from V and 1 base from J, with 8 bases between. CDR3 sequence reads: CASSLQSENTEAFF. Here the CDR3 DNA reads TGTGCCAGCAGCTTACAATCTGAGAACACTGAAGCTTTCTTT.